This TCR beta chain appears in the sequencing data of a study of Ad26.COV2.S vaccination and SARS-CoV-2 variants. Study-wide background: The donor participated in the COV1001 trial, in its Ad26.COV2.S arm. Donor got 5x10^10 or 1x10^11 viral particles of Ad26.COV2.S.

This table comes from immunoSEQ multiplex PCR, and its TCRdb copy is limited to in-frame clones, with some not included. The repertoire includes hundreds of thousands of clones, around 90% of them detected once, and about 1.5% sits in the top ten. Notes on this clone: The antigen is not known.

The treatment: roughly 20 received Ad26.COV2.S at low or high dose, single or two shots; several received placebo; per-sample allocation not given. Material that was analyzed had been drawn on day 63 after the first vaccine or placebo injection. The individual, an adult aged 18-55 years, was a donor in Boston. CDR1 and CDR2 from the germline V gene are MNHEY and SMNVEV (reference sequence). This CDR3 contains 14 residues. Trimming removed 8 bases from V and 8 bases from J; junction bases left unmatched: 8. Whole-study findings and limits: Breadth, reportedly substantial, characterized the spike-specific CD8+ and CD4+ T cell responses after vaccination.

The sequences come from peripheral blood, collected in a trial of Ad26.COV2.S vaccine versus placebo. The TCR was taken from a person aged 18-60 years who received the Ad26.COV2.S COVID-19 vaccine or a placebo. V usage is TRBV27 and J usage is TRBJ2-7; 14 nucleotides align to TRBD2. The CDR3 coding sequence is TGTGCCAGCGCCCTCGGGACTAGCGGGAGCCAGCAGTACTTC. Translation gives CASALGTSGSQQYF.